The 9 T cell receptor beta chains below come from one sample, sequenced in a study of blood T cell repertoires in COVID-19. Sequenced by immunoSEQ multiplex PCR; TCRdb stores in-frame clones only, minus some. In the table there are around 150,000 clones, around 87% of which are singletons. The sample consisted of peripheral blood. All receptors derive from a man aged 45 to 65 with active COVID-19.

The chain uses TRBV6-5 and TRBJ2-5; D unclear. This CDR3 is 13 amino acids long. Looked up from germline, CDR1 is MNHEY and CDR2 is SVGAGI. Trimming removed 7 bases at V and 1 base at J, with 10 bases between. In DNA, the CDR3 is TGTGCCAGCACCAAAACTCCCCAAGAGACCCAGTACTTC. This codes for CASTKTPQETQYF.

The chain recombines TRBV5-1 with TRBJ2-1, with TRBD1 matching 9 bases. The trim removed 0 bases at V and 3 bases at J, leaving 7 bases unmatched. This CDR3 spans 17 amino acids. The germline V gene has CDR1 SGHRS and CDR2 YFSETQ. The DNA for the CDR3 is TGCGCCAGCAGCTTGGAAGGACAGGGGTGGAACTACAATGAGCAGTTCTTC. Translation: CASSLEGQGWNYNEQFF. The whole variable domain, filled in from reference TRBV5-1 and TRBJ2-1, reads KAGVTQTPRYLIKTRGQQVTLSCSPISGHRSVSWYQQTPGQGLQFLFEYFSETQRNKGNFPGRFSGRQFSNSRSEMNVSTLELGDSALYLCASSLEGQGWNYNEQFFGPGTRLTVL.

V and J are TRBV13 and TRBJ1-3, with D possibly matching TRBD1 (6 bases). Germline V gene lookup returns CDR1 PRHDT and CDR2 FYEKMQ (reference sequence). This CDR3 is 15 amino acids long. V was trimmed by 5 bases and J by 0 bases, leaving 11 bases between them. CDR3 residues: CASSTSDSSGNTIYF. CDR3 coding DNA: TGTGCCAGCAGCACCTCGGACAGCTCTGGAAACACCATATATTTT.

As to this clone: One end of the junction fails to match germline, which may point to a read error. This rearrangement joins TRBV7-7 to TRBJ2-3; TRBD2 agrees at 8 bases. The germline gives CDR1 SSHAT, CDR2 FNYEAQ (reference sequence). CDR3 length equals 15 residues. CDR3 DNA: TGTGCTAGCAGCCCGGGAGGGGTGTGGGGAGATACGCAGTATTTT. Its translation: CASSPGGVWGDTQYF. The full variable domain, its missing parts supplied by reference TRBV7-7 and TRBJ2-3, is GAGVSQSPRYKVTKRGQDVTLRCDPISSHATLYWYQQALGQGPEFLTYFNYEAQPDKSGLPSDRFSAERPEGSISTLTIQRTEQRDSAMYRCASSPGGVWGDTQYFGPGTRLTVL.

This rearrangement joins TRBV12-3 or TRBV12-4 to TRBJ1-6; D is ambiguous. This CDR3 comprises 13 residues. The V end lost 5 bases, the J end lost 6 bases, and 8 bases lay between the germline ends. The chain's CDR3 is CASSPGSNSPLHF. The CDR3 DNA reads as TGTGCCAGCAGTCCAGGTAGTAATTCACCCCTCCACTTT.

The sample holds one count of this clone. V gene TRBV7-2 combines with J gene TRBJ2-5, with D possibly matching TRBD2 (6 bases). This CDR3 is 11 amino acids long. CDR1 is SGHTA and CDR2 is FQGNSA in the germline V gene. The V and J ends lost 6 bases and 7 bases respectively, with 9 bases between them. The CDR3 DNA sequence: TGTGCCAGCAGGGGGGGAGGGACCCAGTACTTC. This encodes CASRGGGTQYF. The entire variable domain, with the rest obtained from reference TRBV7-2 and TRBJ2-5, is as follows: GAGVSQSPSNKVTEKGKDVELRCDPISGHTALYWYRQSLGQGLEFLIYFQGNSAPDKSGLPSDRFSAERTGGSVSTLTIQRTQQEDSAVYLCASRGGGTQYFGPGTRLLVL.

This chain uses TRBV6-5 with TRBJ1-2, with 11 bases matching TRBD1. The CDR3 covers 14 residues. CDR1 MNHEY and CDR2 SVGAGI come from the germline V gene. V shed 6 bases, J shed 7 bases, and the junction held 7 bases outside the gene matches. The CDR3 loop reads CASREGQGGGGYTF. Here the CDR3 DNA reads TGTGCCAGCAGAGAGGGACAGGGGGGCGGTGGCTACACCTTC.

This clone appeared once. The CDR3 DNA is TGTGCCAGCAGCCAAGGGGTCGGAGGGCCCTATTCACCCCTCCACTTT. Residues: CASSQGVGGPYSPLHF. This chain joins TRBV3-1 (or the pseudogene TRBV3-2) and TRBJ1-6; D remains ambiguous. Trimming removed 1 base from V and 8 bases from J, with 15 bases in between. The CDR3 has 16 residues. Germline V gives CDR1 LGHDT, CDR2 YNNKEL (reference sequence).

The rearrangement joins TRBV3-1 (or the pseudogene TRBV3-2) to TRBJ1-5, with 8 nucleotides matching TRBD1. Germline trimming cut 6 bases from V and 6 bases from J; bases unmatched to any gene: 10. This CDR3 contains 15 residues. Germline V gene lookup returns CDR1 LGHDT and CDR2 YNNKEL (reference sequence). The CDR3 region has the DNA TGTGCCAGCAGGCTAGGACAGGGTAAGAGTCAGCCCCAGCATTTT. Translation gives CASRLGQGKSQPQHF.